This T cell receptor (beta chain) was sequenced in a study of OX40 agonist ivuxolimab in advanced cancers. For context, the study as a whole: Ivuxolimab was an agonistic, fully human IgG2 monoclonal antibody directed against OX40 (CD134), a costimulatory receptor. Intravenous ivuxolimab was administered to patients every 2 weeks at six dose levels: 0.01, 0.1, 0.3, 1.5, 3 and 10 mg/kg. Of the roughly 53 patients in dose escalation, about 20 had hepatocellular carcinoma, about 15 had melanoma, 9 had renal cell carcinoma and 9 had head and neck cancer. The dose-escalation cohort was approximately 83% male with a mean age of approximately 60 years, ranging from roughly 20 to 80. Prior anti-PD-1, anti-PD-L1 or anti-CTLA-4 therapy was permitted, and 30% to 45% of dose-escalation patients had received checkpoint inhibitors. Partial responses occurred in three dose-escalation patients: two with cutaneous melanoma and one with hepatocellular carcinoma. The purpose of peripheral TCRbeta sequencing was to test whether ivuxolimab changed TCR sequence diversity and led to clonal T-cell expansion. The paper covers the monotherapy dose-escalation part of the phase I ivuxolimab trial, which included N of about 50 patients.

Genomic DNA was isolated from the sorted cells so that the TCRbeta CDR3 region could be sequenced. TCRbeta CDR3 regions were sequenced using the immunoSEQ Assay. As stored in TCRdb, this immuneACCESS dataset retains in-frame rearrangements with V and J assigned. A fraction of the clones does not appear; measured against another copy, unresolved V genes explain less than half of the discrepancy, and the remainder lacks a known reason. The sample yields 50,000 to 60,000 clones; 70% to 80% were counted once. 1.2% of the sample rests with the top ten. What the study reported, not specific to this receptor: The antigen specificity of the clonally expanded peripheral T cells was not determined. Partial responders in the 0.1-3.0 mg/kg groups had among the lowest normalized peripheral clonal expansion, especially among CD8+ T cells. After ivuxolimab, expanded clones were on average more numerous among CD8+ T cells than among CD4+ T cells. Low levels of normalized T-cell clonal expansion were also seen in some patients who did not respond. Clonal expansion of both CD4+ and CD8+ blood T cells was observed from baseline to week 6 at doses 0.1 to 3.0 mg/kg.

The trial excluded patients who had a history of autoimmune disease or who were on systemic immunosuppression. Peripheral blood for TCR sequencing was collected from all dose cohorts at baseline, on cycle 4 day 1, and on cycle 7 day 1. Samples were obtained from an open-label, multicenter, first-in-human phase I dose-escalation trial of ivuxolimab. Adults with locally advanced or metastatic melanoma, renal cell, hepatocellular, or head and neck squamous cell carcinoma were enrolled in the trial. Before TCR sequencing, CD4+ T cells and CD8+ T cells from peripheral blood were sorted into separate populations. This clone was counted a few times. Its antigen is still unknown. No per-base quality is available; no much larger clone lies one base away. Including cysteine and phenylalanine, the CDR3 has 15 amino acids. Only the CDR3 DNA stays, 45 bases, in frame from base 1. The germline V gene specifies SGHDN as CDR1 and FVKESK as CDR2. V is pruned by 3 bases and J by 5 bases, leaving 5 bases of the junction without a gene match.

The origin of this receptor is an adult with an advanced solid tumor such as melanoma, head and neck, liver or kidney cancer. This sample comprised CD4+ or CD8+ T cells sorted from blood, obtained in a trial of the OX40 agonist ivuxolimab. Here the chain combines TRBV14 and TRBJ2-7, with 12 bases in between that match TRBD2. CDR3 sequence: CASSQILAGGHEQYF. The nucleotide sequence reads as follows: TGTGCCAGCAGCCAGATACTAGCGGGAGGTCACGAGCAGTACTTC.